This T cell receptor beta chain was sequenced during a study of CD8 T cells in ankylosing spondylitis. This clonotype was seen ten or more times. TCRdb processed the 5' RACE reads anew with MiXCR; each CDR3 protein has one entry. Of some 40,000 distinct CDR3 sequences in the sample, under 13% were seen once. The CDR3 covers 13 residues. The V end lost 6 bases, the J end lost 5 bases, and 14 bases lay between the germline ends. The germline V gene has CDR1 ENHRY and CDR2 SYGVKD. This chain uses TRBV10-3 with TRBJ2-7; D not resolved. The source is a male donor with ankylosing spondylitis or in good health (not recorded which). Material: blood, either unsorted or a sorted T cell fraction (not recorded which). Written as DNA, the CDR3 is TGTGCCATCAGACACGACAAGCCCCACGAGCAGTACTTC. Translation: CAIRHDKPHEQYF.